Listed below are T cell receptor beta chains from one sample, sequenced in a study of blood T cells in healthy people across ages. TCRdb reanalysed the 5' RACE reads using MiXCR and keeps one entry per CDR3 protein. The repertoire holds roughly 930,000 distinct CDR3 sequences, with around 48% as singletons. Source material: blood. The origin of the receptors is a young man in good health. The CDR3 runs from the conserved cysteine through the conserved F or W. The D gene is left open where the match is weak. The size field is filled for only some rows; it gives once, few, many or a size class.

j_call	d_call	v_call	clone_size	cdr3_nt	cdr3_aa
TRBJ2-7	.	TRBV20-1	many	TGCAGTGCTAGATCAGGGGACTACGAGCAGTACTTC	CSARSGDYEQYF
TRBJ1-4	.	TRBV25-1	.	TGTGCCAGCAGCTTCGGGAAGTGGGGTGAAAAACTGTTTTTT	CASSFGKWGEKLFF
TRBJ1-1	TRBD1	TRBV29-1	.	TGCAGCATGTTGGGGGACAGGTTGAACACTGAAGCTTTCTTT	CSMLGDRLNTEAFF
TRBJ2-7	.	TRBV6-5	.	TGTGCCAGCAGTTACCTGACAGATCTGTACTTC	CASSYLTDLYF
TRBJ1-2	.	TRBV20-1	.	TGCAGTGCTATAGGGGACACAAACTATGGCTACACCTTC	CSAIGDTNYGYTF
TRBJ1-5	.	TRBV28	few	TGTGCCAGCAGTTTCGCACAGGGATTCGGTCAGCCCCAGCATTTT	CASSFAQGFGQPQHF
TRBJ1-1	TRBD1	TRBV9	.	TGTGCCAGCAGCGTAGGGGACAGGTCATTCACTGAAGCTTTCTTT	CASSVGDRSFTEAFF
TRBJ2-4	.	TRBV5-1	.	TGCGCCAACAGCTTGGAGCTTTCAAGTGGCATTCAGTACTTC	CANSLELSSGIQYF
TRBJ2-1	.	TRBV27	.	TGTGCCAGCAGCACCACCGCCAGCTACAATGAGCAGTTCTTC	CASSTTASYNEQFF
TRBJ1-2	.	TRBV10-3	.	TGTGCCATCAGTGAGGTCTCGGCCGGAGGGGGTGGGGGCTACACCTTC	CAISEVSAGGGGGYTF
TRBJ2-1	TRBD2	TRBV10-3	.	TGTGCCATCAGGACTAGCGGGGGGTCTAGCTCCTACAATGAGCAGTTCTTC	CAIRTSGGSSSYNEQFF
TRBJ1-5	TRBD1	TRBV7-2	.	TGTGCCACCGCGAGGACAGGCGATAGCAATCAGCCCCAGCATTTT	CATARTGDSNQPQHF
TRBJ2-2	.	TRBV11-1	.	TGTGCCAGCAGCACGGGAATAATTGGGGAGCTGTTTTTT	CASSTGIIGELFF
TRBJ1-6	.	TRBV20-1	few	TGCAGTGCTAGAATACAGGGATCCTCCTATAATTCACCCCTCCACTTT	CSARIQGSSYNSPLHF
TRBJ1-6	.	TRBV10-3	.	TGTGCCATCAGTGAGGATGGACAGAGCCTCCACTTT	CAISEDGQSLHF
TRBJ2-1	.	TRBV10-3	.	TGTGCCATCAGTTCCACCTTGGGGCTAGGGGGTGAGCAGTTCTTC	CAISSTLGLGGEQFF
TRBJ1-5	.	TRBV5-8	.	TGTGCCAGCAGCTTGGCGCGAATAGGGAGGGAAAATCGGCCCCAGCATTTT	CASSLARIGRENRPQHF
TRBJ2-7	.	TRBV5-1	.	TGCGCCAGCAGCTCGACAGGAGGAAAATACGAGCAGTACTTC	CASSSTGGKYEQYF
TRBJ1-2	.	TRBV24-1	.	TGTGCCACCAGTGATGATTCTAACTATGGCTACACCTTC	CATSDDSNYGYTF
TRBJ2-3	TRBD1	TRBV24-1	.	TGTGCCACCAGTGATTACGGACAGGGCACAGATACGCAGTATTTT	CATSDYGQGTDTQYF
TRBJ2-5	TRBD1	TRBV9	.	TGTGCCAGCAGCGTAGCCAGGGGGCTGCAAGAGACCCAGTACTTC	CASSVARGLQETQYF
TRBJ1-1	.	TRBV12-3/TRBV12-4	.	TGTGCCAGCAGCCCGGTCTTGGGTACTGAAGCTTTCTTT	CASSPVLGTEAFF
TRBJ2-5	TRBD2	TRBV7-2	few	TGTGCCAGCAGCTTGATAGGGACTAGCGGGGGGAGAGAGACCCAGTACTTC	CASSLIGTSGGRETQYF
TRBJ1-6	TRBD1	TRBV4-3	few	TGCGCCAGCAGCCAAGACCGACAGGGATATTCACCCCTCCACTTT	CASSQDRQGYSPLHF
TRBJ2-1	.	TRBV25-1	.	TGTGCCAGCAGAGCGACAGGCCGTCTCTACAATGAGCAGTTCTTC	CASRATGRLYNEQFF
TRBJ1-5	.	TRBV20-1	once	TGCAGCGGCAAGGCACTCGGTCAGCCCCAGCATTTT	CSGKALGQPQHF
TRBJ1-1	.	TRBV25-1	few	TGTGCCAGCAGCCATTCAGCGAACACTGAAGCTTTCTTT	CASSHSANTEAFF
TRBJ2-2	.	TRBV28	.	TGTGCCAGCAGTTTTTCATACACCGGGGAGCTGTTTTTT	CASSFSYTGELFF
TRBJ2-7	.	TRBV13	few	TGTGCCAGCAGCAAGGCGGGGCAGGGCGACTACGAGCAGTACTTC	CASSKAGQGDYEQYF
TRBJ1-5	TRBD1	TRBV12-3/TRBV12-4	.	TGTGCCAGCAGTGGGCCTTACAGGGGCATGGTTCAGCCCCAGCATTTT	CASSGPYRGMVQPQHF
TRBJ2-7	.	TRBV14	.	TGTGCCAGCAGCCAAGACGTGGGCCCTATCTACGAGCAGTACTTC	CASSQDVGPIYEQYF
TRBJ2-1	.	TRBV2	few	TGTGCCAGCAGTGAATACCGTGTTGAGCAGTTCTTC	CASSEYRVEQFF
TRBJ2-5	.	TRBV20-1	few	TGCAGTGCAGGAGGCCAGACCCAAGAGACCCAGTACTTC	CSAGGQTQETQYF
TRBJ2-7	.	TRBV5-1	many	TGCGCCAGCAGCGCGGACTCCTACGAGCAGTACTTC	CASSADSYEQYF
TRBJ2-3	.	TRBV7-2	.	TGTGCCAGCAGCACAAGCTTCGCAGATACGCAGTATTTT	CASSTSFADTQYF
TRBJ1-2	.	TRBV12-3/TRBV12-4	.	TGTGCCGGCAGTTTAGGCCGGGGGGGGCGCCGAGCGGGCTACACCTTC	CAGSLGRGGRRAGYTF
TRBJ2-7	.	TRBV21-1	few	TGTGCCAGCAGCGGCGGTCAGGACTACTACGAGCAGTACTTC	CASSGGQDYYEQYF
TRBJ2-7	.	TRBV12-3/TRBV12-4	.	TGTGCCAGCAGTTTAAGGACATTGAGCTCCTACGAGCAGTACTTC	CASSLRTLSSYEQYF
TRBJ2-3	TRBD2	TRBV6-1	few	TGTGCCAGCAGTGAGAGTGAGGGAGGGTCAGATACGCAGTATTTT	CASSESEGGSDTQYF
TRBJ2-3	.	TRBV24-1	.	TGTGCCAGTGGGGACCAAAGCACAGATACGCAGTATTTT	CASGDQSTDTQYF
TRBJ1-2	TRBD1	TRBV12-3/TRBV12-4	.	TGTGCCAGCAGTTTAGCGAGGGGACAGGGGTATGGCTACACCTTC	CASSLARGQGYGYTF